The next 22 T cell receptor beta chains were all read from a single sample in a study of cytomegalovirus exposure and HLA in healthy donors. PCR employed 60 Vbeta and 13 Jbeta primers. Measured with immunoSEQ multiplex PCR; TCRdb has only the in-frame clones, and not every one. Among some 120,000 clones listed, about 74% were seen once. Input material: PBMCs. The receptors originated from a man under 40 in good health and CMV-seronegative.

The J gene is TRBJ2-3, the V gene TRBV6-6, with 7 bases aligning to TRBD1. This CDR3 is 14 amino acids long. CDR1 is MNHNY, CDR2 SVGAGI, per germline (reference sequence). V shed 3 bases, J shed 4 bases, and the junction held 4 bases outside the gene matches. The DNA for the CDR3 is TGTGCCAGCAGTTATAGGACAGGATCAGATACGCAGTATTTT. Amino acids: CASSYRTGSDTQYF.

This clone was seen a handful of times. The chain uses TRBV28 and TRBJ2-3; TRBD2 matches at 8 bases. CDR1 MDHEN and CDR2 SYDVKM come from the germline V gene. This CDR3 is built from 17 residues. J was trimmed by 4 bases and V by 6 bases; bases with no gene match: 15. CDR3 amino acids: CASRGLGREGRADTQYF. CDR3 coding DNA: TGTGCCAGCAGGGGATTAGGCCGGGAGGGCCGGGCAGATACGCAGTATTTT.

This clone was observed once. The rearrangement joins TRBV7-9 to TRBJ1-2, with TRBD1 identical over 11 bases. Unmatched junction bases numbered 2, after V lost 0 bases and J lost 5 bases. CDR1 and CDR2 from the germline V gene are SEHNR and FQNEAQ (reference sequence). The CDR3 extends over 15 amino acids. CDR3 nucleotide sequence: TGTGCCAGCAGCTTAGCCGGGACAGGGGGATATGGCTACACCTTC. Residues: CASSLAGTGGYGYTF.

V gene TRBV7-2 combines with J gene TRBJ2-1; TRBD2 agrees at 8 bases. The CDR3 length is 15 residues. Trimming removed 2 bases from V and 7 bases from J; junction bases left unmatched: 7. Germline CDR1 SGHTA, CDR2 FQGNSA. The CDR3 DNA reads as TGTGCCAGCAGCTTACAAGCGGGAGTTCGGAATGAGCAGTTCTTC. Its translation is CASSLQAGVRNEQFF. Full variable domain (rest looked up from reference TRBV7-2 and TRBJ2-1): GAGVSQSPSNKVTEKGKDVELRCDPISGHTALYWYRQSLGQGLEFLIYFQGNSAPDKSGLPSDRFSAERTGGSVSTLTIQRTQQEDSAVYLCASSLQAGVRNEQFFGPGTRLTVL.

This clone appeared once. This rearrangement joins TRBV7-9 to TRBJ2-2; 10 nucleotides line up with TRBD2. Trimming cost V 3 bases and J 2 bases; bases outside gene matches: 9. There are 18 residues in the CDR3. Germline V gives CDR1 SEHNR, CDR2 FQNEAQ (reference sequence). The CDR3 reads CASSLLTSGAINTGELFF. Here the CDR3 DNA reads TGTGCCAGCAGCTTGCTTACTAGCGGGGCTATCAACACCGGGGAGCTGTTTTTT. Complete variable domain (other parts from reference TRBV7-9 and TRBJ2-2): DTGVSQNPRHKITKRGQNVTFRCDPISEHNRLYWYRQTLGQGPEFLTYFQNEAQLEKSRLLSDRFSAERPKGSFSTLEIQRTEQGDSAMYLCASSLLTSGAINTGELFFGEGSRLTVL.

The rearrangement links TRBV11-3 to TRBJ2-3; 9 bases fit TRBD2. The CDR3 totals 16 residues. Trimming cost V 0 bases and J 3 bases; bases outside gene matches: 4. Germline CDR1 reads SGHNT; CDR2 reads YENEEA. The CDR3 reads CASSLEWRGGTDTQYF. CDR3 DNA sequence: TGTGCCAGCAGCTTAGAGTGGCGGGGGGGGACAGATACGCAGTATTTT.

The genes are TRBV10-3 and TRBJ2-1; 13 bases line up with TRBD2. Trimming cost V 3 bases and J 3 bases; bases outside gene matches: 2. CDR1 ENHRY and CDR2 SYGVKD come from the germline V gene. This CDR3 spans 16 amino acids. Here the CDR3 DNA reads TGTGCCATCAGTGAACTAGCGGGGGGGCACTACAATGAGCAGTTCTTC. Translation: CAISELAGGHYNEQFF.

This clone was picked up a small number of times. The chain recombines TRBV7-3 with TRBJ1-1; D might be TRBD1 (6 bases). CDR1 SGHTA and CDR2 FQGTGA come from the germline V gene. The CDR3 consists of 14 residues. V was clipped by 5 bases and J by 2 bases, with 12 bases between them. The CDR3 protein is CASSPTGPNTEAFF. CDR3 sequence (DNA): TGTGCCAGCAGCCCCACAGGGCCTAACACTGAAGCTTTCTTT.

The chain links TRBV27 to TRBJ1-5; 7 bases map to TRBD1. The CDR3 spans 16 residues. Trimming removed 0 bases from V and 3 bases from J; junction bases left unmatched: 5. The V gene's germline CDR1 is MNHEY and CDR2 SMNVEV (reference sequence). CDR3 in amino acids: CASSLSGQVINQPQHF. DNA for the CDR3: TGTGCCAGCAGTTTATCAGGACAGGTAATCAATCAGCCCCAGCATTTT.

This sequence joins TRBV19 and TRBJ1-5, with 9 bases that match TRBD1. The CDR3 length is 15 residues. V was clipped by 5 bases and J by 6 bases; unmatched bases: 8. Germline CDR1 and CDR2: LNHDA and SQIVND (reference sequence). The CDR3: CASSGEQGARQPQHF. Here the CDR3 DNA reads TGTGCCAGTAGTGGAGAACAGGGGGCGCGTCAGCCCCAGCATTTT.

This sequence joins TRBV5-1 and TRBJ2-3, with 7 bases that match TRBD1. After removal of 2 bases from V and 3 bases from J, the junction contained 3 bases not matched to a gene. The germline V gene has CDR1 SGHRS and CDR2 YFSETQ. The length of the CDR3 is 14 residues. CDR3 bases: TGCGCCAGCAGCTTAGGGGGCAGGACAGATACGCAGTATTTT. It specifies CASSLGGRTDTQYF. The full variable domain, its missing parts supplied by reference TRBV5-1 and TRBJ2-3, is KAGVTQTPRYLIKTRGQQVTLSCSPISGHRSVSWYQQTPGQGLQFLFEYFSETQRNKGNFPGRFSGRQFSNSRSEMNVSTLELGDSALYLCASSLGGRTDTQYFGPGTRLTVL.

V is TRBV7-9 and J is TRBJ2-7, with D perhaps matching TRBD2 (7 bases). CDR3 length: 13 amino acids. Trimming stripped 7 bases from V and 7 bases from J, with 17 bases between. The germline CDR1 and CDR2 sequences are SEHNR and FQNEAQ (reference sequence). This CDR3 is CASTHRGGEEQYF. CDR3 bases: TGTGCCAGCACCCACCGCGGGGGCGAGGAGCAGTACTTC.

The chain carries TRBV6-6 and TRBJ2-7; maybe TRBD2 (6 bases). The CDR3 spans 14 residues. Germline lookup yields CDR1 MNHNY and CDR2 SVGAGI (reference sequence). The germline V and J ends were trimmed by 2 bases and 5 bases, with 13 bases remaining between them. CDR3: CASSYGGGVNEQYF. The DNA for the CDR3 is TGTGCCAGCAGTTACGGTGGAGGGGTCAACGAGCAGTACTTC.

Comments on this clone: This specimen includes other DNA sequences encoding the same CDR3. The CDR3 spells CASSYRGSNQPQHF. CDR3 coding DNA: TGTGCCAGCAGTTACAGGGGTAGCAATCAGCCCCAGCATTTT. The J gene is TRBJ1-5, the V gene TRBV6-5; D possibly corresponds to TRBD1 (5 bases). CDR3 size: 14 residues. CDR1 and CDR2 from the germline V gene are MNHEY and SVGAGI. V gave up 2 bases and J gave up 0 bases, with 5 bases separating them.

The V call is TRBV5-4, the J call TRBJ2-7; 8 bases match TRBD2. CDR1 is SGHNT, CDR2 YYREEE, per germline (reference sequence). The CDR3 is 16 amino acids. The V and J ends lost 4 bases and 1 base, in that order; junction bases with no gene match: 10. The CDR3 is CASSPSLTSASYEQYF. The DNA of the CDR3 is TGTGCCAGCAGCCCCTCGTTGACTAGCGCTTCCTACGAGCAGTACTTC.

The sample holds one count of this clone. This sequence joins TRBV19 and TRBJ2-6, with D possibly matching TRBD1 (6 bases). Germline values: CDR1 LNHDA, CDR2 SQIVND (reference sequence). Trimming shortened V by 5 bases and J by 2 bases, and 16 bases separated the two germline ends. This CDR3 is built from 17 residues. This CDR3 is CASSLRTQGTGANVLTF. The CDR3, as DNA: TGTGCCAGTAGTTTGCGAACCCAGGGGACTGGGGCCAACGTCCTGACTTTC.

The chain is built from TRBV28 and TRBJ1-5, with D hard to call. This CDR3 has 16 amino acids. The germline V gene has CDR1 MDHEN and CDR2 SYDVKM. The V end lost 8 bases, the J end lost 3 bases, and 20 bases lay between the germline ends. The CDR3 sequence: CASFKDGILVNQPQHF. The CDR3 DNA sequence: TGTGCCAGCTTTAAAGACGGGATTTTGGTCAATCAGCCCCAGCATTTT.

This clone came up once. This chain uses TRBV18 with TRBJ1-6, with TRBD1 matching over 9 bases. CDR3 length: 15 amino acids. V dropped 3 bases and J dropped 10; count of bases not matched to a gene: 7. Germline-derived CDR1 and CDR2 are KGHSH and LQKENI. This chain's CDR3 is CASSPLQGAGSPLHF. The CDR3 region has the DNA TGTGCCAGCTCACCGCTACAGGGGGCAGGGTCACCCCTCCACTTT. The entire variable domain, with the rest obtained from reference TRBV18 and TRBJ1-6, is as follows: NAGVMQNPRHLVRRRGQEARLRCSPMKGHSHVYWYRQLPEEGLKFMVYLQKENIIDESGMPKERFSAEFPKEGPSILRIQQVVRGDSAAYFCASSPLQGAGSPLHFGNGTRLTVT.

The DNA of the CDR3 is TGTGCCAGCAGCTTAGTCGGGGACTCTGGGGCCAACGTCCTGACTTTC. This gives the protein CASSLVGDSGANVLTF. The gene calls are TRBV7-6 and TRBJ2-6; maybe TRBD2 (5 bases). Trimming shortened V by 1 base and J by 0 bases, and 7 bases separated the two germline ends. Germline loops: CDR1 SGHVS, CDR2 FNYEAQ. The length of the CDR3 is 16 residues.

In this sample, this clone turned up a few times. The chain links TRBV2 to TRBJ2-2; 8 bases are shared with TRBD1. Germline V gives CDR1 SNHLY, CDR2 FYNNEI. The CDR3 is 16 amino acids. V lost 6 bases, J lost 4 bases, and 10 bases stayed unmatched. The CDR3 DNA reads TGTGCCAGCAGGTGGGATGGGACAGGAGGCACCGGGGAGCTGTTTTTT. It codes for CASRWDGTGGTGELFF.

This chain uses TRBV29-1 with TRBJ2-2; D is possibly TRBD1 (6 bases). Germline CDR1 and CDR2: SQVTM and ANQGSEA. V was shortened by 7 bases and J by 1 base, with 16 bases between the two germline ends. This CDR3 comprises 15 residues. In DNA form, the CDR3 reads TGCAGCGCCCTTCCCCCGGGACAGAACACCGGGGAGCTGTTTTTT. It translates to CSALPPGQNTGELFF.

The V and J genes are TRBV9 and TRBJ2-3, with unresolved D. Trimming shortened V by 0 bases and J by 5 bases, and 16 bases separated the two germline ends. The CDR3 loop spans 16 amino acids. The germline gives CDR1 SGDLS, CDR2 YYNGEE. The CDR3 loop is CASSVDNARVVDTQYF. The CDR3 nucleotides read TGTGCCAGCAGCGTAGACAACGCCCGGGTTGTAGATACGCAGTATTTT.